What follows describes a single T cell receptor beta chain. These data originate in a study of blood T cell repertoires in COVID-19. Overall study: Acute and convalescent COVID-19 specimens originated in the United States, Italy and Spain. From T cells, B-cell-depleted T cells, or PBMCs came the material, which was cDNA or gDNA.

Seattle-derived patients entered the study during active infection and were followed longitudinally. Authors' processing steps: Counts of nucleated cells, estimated from reference gene primer amplification, were obtained. The repertoire was sequenced with immunoSEQ multiplex PCR; TCRdb's copy has only in-frame clones and lacks some. Clone size and V and J calls were adopted from that table, with D and trimming inferred from the DNA. The data show some 80,000 clones, approximately 93% seen once. The CDR3 is 15 amino acids. The trim removed 0 bases at V and 4 bases at J, leaving 3 bases unmatched. Germline CDR1 SGHRS, CDR2 YFSETQ.

The specimen sequenced was peripheral blood. The TCR sequence derives from a man aged 45-65 years with COVID-19, enrolled during active disease. The chain joins TRBV5-1 to TRBJ2-5, with 10 bases that match TRBD2. DNA of the CDR3: TGCGCCAGCAGCTTGGGGACTAGCGGAGGAGAGACCCAGTACTTC. This gives the protein CASSLGTSGGETQYF.